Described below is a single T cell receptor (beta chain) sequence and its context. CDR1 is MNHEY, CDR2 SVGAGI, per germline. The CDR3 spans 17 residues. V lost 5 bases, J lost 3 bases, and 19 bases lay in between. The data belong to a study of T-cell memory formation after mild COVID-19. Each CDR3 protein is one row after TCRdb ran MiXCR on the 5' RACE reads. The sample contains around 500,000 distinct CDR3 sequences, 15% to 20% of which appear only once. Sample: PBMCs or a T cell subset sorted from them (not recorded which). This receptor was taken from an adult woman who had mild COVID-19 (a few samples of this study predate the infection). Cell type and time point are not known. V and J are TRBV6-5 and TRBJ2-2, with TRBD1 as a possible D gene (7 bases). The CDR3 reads CASSPRGRGVYTGELFF. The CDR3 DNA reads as TGTGCCAGCAGTCCTCGGGGCAGGGGGGTTTACACCGGGGAGCTGTTTTTT.